The 14 T cell receptor beta chains below all came from one sample that was sequenced in a study of cytomegalovirus exposure and HLA in healthy donors. With 60 Vbeta and 13 Jbeta primers, the PCR was carried out. Profiled with immunoSEQ multiplex PCR; TCRdb holds only in-frame clones, not every one. Of some 120,000 clones listed, 73% were seen once; the top ten hold 0.85% to 0.9%. The sequenced sample was PBMCs. The origin of the receptors is a woman aged 30 to 39 in good health and CMV-seronegative.

This chain connects TRBV6-1 to TRBJ1-1; D is undetermined. Germline values: CDR1 MNHNS, CDR2 SASEGT. The V gene lost 3 bases and the J gene lost 0 bases, with 14 bases spanning the gap. The CDR3 is 16 amino acids. The CDR3 DNA reads as TGTGCCAGCAGTGAGGGGAGAAATAGAATGAACACTGAAGCTTTCTTT. It codes for CASSEGRNRMNTEAFF.

V and J are TRBV6-5 and TRBJ2-2; a possible D gene is TRBD2 (7 bases). The germline V gene has CDR1 MNHEY and CDR2 SVGAGI. V was pared by 7 bases and J by 6 bases, with 9 bases between. The CDR3 sequence is 12 residues long. This CDR3 is CASIGGPGELFF. For the CDR3, the DNA is TGTGCCAGCATCGGGGGGCCCGGGGAGCTGTTTTTT.

The chain couples TRBV11-3 to TRBJ1-1; D gene uncertain. V lost 1 base and J lost 7, with 10 bases in between. Per germline, CDR1 SGHNT and CDR2 YENEEA. The CDR3 sequence is 13 residues long. The CDR3 sequence: CASSLGLDREAFF. The CDR3 DNA follows: TGTGCCAGCAGCTTAGGTCTAGACCGTGAAGCTTTCTTT.

This chain connects TRBV7-8 to TRBJ1-5, with a possible D match to TRBD1 (6 bases). Trimming left V 2 bases short and J 4 bases short, with 9 bases between. The V gene's germline CDR1 is SGHVS and CDR2 FQNEAQ. CDR3 length equals 14 residues. The CDR3 DNA sequence: TGTGCCAGCAGCTTACCAGGGGCAAATCAGCCCCAGCATTTT. It specifies CASSLPGANQPQHF. The variable domain in full, with the rest retrieved from reference TRBV7-8 and TRBJ1-5, is GAGVSQSPRYKVAKRGQDVALRCDPISGHVSLFWYQQALGQGPEFLTYFQNEAQLDKSGLPSDRFFAERPEGSVSTLKIQRTQQEDSAVYLCASSLPGANQPQHFGDGTRLSIL.

This clone was seen more than once but under ten times. The V call is TRBV5-5, the J call TRBJ2-7; 8 bases fit TRBD1. Per the germline V gene, CDR1 is SGHKS and CDR2 is YYEKEE (reference sequence). The ends lost 4 bases at V and 4 bases at J; junction bases unmatched: 25. The CDR3 length is 20 residues. The CDR3 DNA reads TGTGCCAGCAGCGCTTTCTTTCAGGGGGCTACTCGCCAGCCCCGTTACGAGCAGTACTTC. Translating gives CASSAFFQGATRQPRYEQYF.

The gene calls are TRBV27 and TRBJ1-2; 10 bases are a match to TRBD1. CDR3 length equals 16 residues. The germline V gene has CDR1 MNHEY and CDR2 SMNVEV (reference sequence). The V gene end was trimmed by 0 bases and the J gene end by 8 bases; junction bases not matched to a gene: 9. CDR3 sequence (DNA): TGTGCCAGCAGTTTATCCCGGACAGGGGGAGGAAAGGGCTACACCTTC. Residues: CASSLSRTGGGKGYTF.

This clone was seen a single time. The chain recombines TRBV5-1 with TRBJ2-1, with TRBD2 matching 8 bases. The CDR3 runs 15 residues. V shed 3 bases, J shed 1 base, and the junction held 3 bases outside the gene matches. Germline V gene sequence: CDR1 SGHRS, CDR2 YFSETQ. CDR3 region: CASSSGGWSYNEQFF. The CDR3 nucleotides read TGCGCCAGCAGCTCGGGGGGGTGGTCCTACAATGAGCAGTTCTTC.

The rearrangement joins TRBV10-3 to TRBJ1-1; TRBD1 matches at 8 bases. From germline, CDR1 is ENHRY and CDR2 SYGVKD. The length of the CDR3 is 16 residues. The trim removed 2 bases at V and 4 bases at J, leaving 9 bases unmatched. CDR3 in amino acids: CAISEAQDRDLTEAFF. CDR3 DNA sequence: TGTGCCATCAGTGAGGCTCAGGACAGGGACCTCACTGAAGCTTTCTTT.

This clone was recorded once. The chain has TRBV7-9 and TRBJ1-1; no firm D call. Germline V CDR1 and CDR2: SEHNR, FQNEAQ (reference sequence). The CDR3 length is 13 residues. V dropped 5 bases and J dropped 0 bases, with 7 bases sitting between them. The CDR3 is CASSREVNTEAFF. In nucleotides, the CDR3 is TGTGCCAGCAGCCGAGAGGTGAACACTGAAGCTTTCTTT.

V is TRBV5-1 and J is TRBJ1-4, with D uncertain. Looked up from germline, CDR1 is SGHRS and CDR2 is YFSETQ. The V and J ends lost 3 bases and 6 bases respectively, with 3 bases between them. CDR3 length: 11 residues. This CDR3 is CASSSDEKLFF. CDR3 bases: TGCGCCAGCAGCTCCGATGAAAAACTGTTTTTT.

The rearrangement joins TRBV27 to TRBJ2-3; TRBD1 matches at 7 bases. The CDR3 contains 15 residues. Unmatched junction bases numbered 7, after V lost 6 bases and J lost 1 base. Germline V gene sequence: CDR1 MNHEY, CDR2 SMNVEV (reference sequence). CDR3 loop: CASRRQGSGTDTQYF. CDR3 nucleotide sequence: TGTGCCAGCAGGAGACAGGGATCCGGCACAGATACGCAGTATTTT.

This clone was seen once. An end of the junction does not agree with germline; a read error may underlie this. This rearrangement joins TRBV7-6 to TRBJ1-2; TRBD1 is a possible D gene (6 bases). The CDR3 consists of 16 residues. In germline, CDR1 is SGHVS, CDR2 FNYEAQ. The CDR3 DNA reads as TGTGCCAGCAGCCTAGCTACCTCGACAGGCAGCTATGGCTACACCTTC. This translates into CASSLATSTGSYGYTF.

There are a few counts of this clone. The junction differs from germline at one of its ends, possibly a read error. This rearrangement joins TRBV7-7 to TRBJ2-5, with D perhaps matching TRBD1 (6 bases). Germline CDR1 and CDR2: SSHAT and FNYEAQ (reference sequence). This CDR3 comprises 14 residues. Here the CDR3 reads CASTSRAGAETQYF. For the CDR3, the DNA is TGTGCTAGCACCTCTAGGGCAGGGGCAGAGACCCAGTACTTC.

J is TRBJ1-3 and V is TRBV7-9; D might be TRBD1 (5 bases). Germline CDR1 is SEHNR and CDR2 is FQNEAQ (reference sequence). Between the trimmed V and J ends, which lost 0 bases and 8 bases, there was a span of 14 bases. The length of the CDR3 is 15 residues. CDR3 region: CASSLALGAGDTIYF. In nucleotides, the CDR3 is TGTGCCAGCAGCTTAGCGCTTGGGGCTGGGGACACCATATATTTT.